This T cell receptor beta chain was profiled in a study of neurological immune-mediated disorders. At the level of the study: In a group of approximately 35 multiple sclerosis patients, around 31 had the relapsing-remitting type and 3 had the secondary progressive type.

The unsorted libraries were made from 2 million PBMCs kept at -80 C. This clonotype was recorded many times. Its antigen is not known. This CDR3 contains 18 residues. Trimming took off 3 bases at V and 0 bases at J, with 18 bases between the two ends. General study points: When grouped phylogenetically, the repertoires of 18 of the 34 multiple sclerosis patients fell together in one related-CDR3 cluster, which is a possible signature.

Synthesis of cDNA was performed by 5'RACE using 10-nucleotide random UMIs. TCRdb independently ran MiXCR on the 5' RACE reads; one entry per CDR3 protein. The data contain tens of thousands of distinct CDR3 sequences, 4.1% of them singletons. The sequencing sample was made of PBMCs. The rearrangement links TRBV12-3 or TRBV12-4 to TRBJ1-5; D possibly corresponds to TRBD1 (5 bases). The TCR sequence derives from a man in his forties or fifties with multiple sclerosis. For the CDR3, the DNA is TGTGCCAGCAGTTTTATTTTGGGGCATTTTAATAGCAATCAGCCCCAGCATTTT. Protein: CASSFILGHFNSNQPQHF.